Each of the 27 T cell receptor beta chains below was sequenced from the same sample in a study of T cell repertoires in ileal Crohn's disease. Repertoires were generated with immunoSEQ multiplex PCR, while TCRdb's copy carries only in-frame clones and drops some. Altogether around 15,000 clones are present, 70% to 85% being singletons, with the ten largest covering around 13%. Time point specified: inflamed ileum from the surgical specimen. Sequencing input: ileal tissue. The origin of the receptors is an adult with Crohn's disease.

The chain recombines TRBV5-1 with TRBJ2-7; 9 positions agree with TRBD2. CDR3 size: 16 residues. Germline-derived CDR1 and CDR2 are SGHRS and YFSETQ. Trimming cost V 4 bases and J 7 bases; bases outside gene matches: 15. In DNA, the CDR3 is TGCGCCAGCAGCACCCGTACTAGCGGGCGTGCCGAGGAGCAGTACTTC. Translation gives CASSTRTSGRAEEQYF. The full variable domain, with the rest looked up from reference TRBV5-1 and TRBJ2-7, is KAGVTQTPRYLIKTRGQQVTLSCSPISGHRSVSWYQQTPGQGLQFLFEYFSETQRNKGNFPGRFSGRQFSNSRSEMNVSTLELGDSALYLCASSTRTSGRAEEQYFGPGTRLTVT.

The genes are TRBV13 and TRBJ2-7, with D unclear. The CDR3 extends over 13 amino acids. The ends were cut back, 5 bases at V and 2 bases at J, with 10 bases in the middle. Per the germline V gene, CDR1 is PRHDT and CDR2 is FYEKMQ (reference sequence). This CDR3 is CASSRDLTYEQYF. DNA of the CDR3: TGTGCCAGCAGCCGCGATCTCACCTACGAGCAGTACTTC. Supplemented by reference TRBV13 and TRBJ2-7, the full variable domain reads AAGVIQSPRHLIKEKRETATLKCYPIPRHDTVYWYQQGPGQDPQFLISFYEKMQSDKGSIPDRFSAQQFSDYHSELNMSSLELGDSALYFCASSRDLTYEQYFGPGTRLTVT.

The chain recombines TRBV4-1 with TRBJ2-4; 10 bases are shared with TRBD2. The CDR3 spans 19 residues. Trimming at V came to 1 base and at J to 3 bases, leaving 12 bases not matched to a gene. Germline-derived CDR1 and CDR2 are MGHRA and YSYEKL. The CDR3, as DNA: TGCGCCAGCAGCCAAGCGAAGCGGGGGGGCCCATATGGCAAAAACATTCAGTACTTC. Translation gives CASSQAKRGGPYGKNIQYF.

This clone came up a few times. This chain uses TRBV12-5 with TRBJ2-2; 8 nucleotides align to TRBD1. The CDR3 totals 16 residues. Trimming at V came to 3 bases and at J to 1 base, leaving 4 bases not matched to a gene. Germline lookup yields CDR1 LGHNT and CDR2 FRNRAP. Here the CDR3 reads CASGLEQGGNTGELFF. CDR3 DNA: TGTGCTAGTGGTTTAGAACAGGGGGGGAACACCGGGGAGCTGTTTTTT.

This chain uses TRBV2 with TRBJ2-3; TRBD2 matches 8 bases. V shed 8 bases and J 1 base; nucleotides not matched to a gene: 5. CDR3 length equals 14 residues. The germline gives CDR1 SNHLY, CDR2 FYNNEI. The CDR3 spells CASPLTSGTDTQYF. The DNA for the CDR3 is TGTGCCAGCCCGTTGACTAGCGGCACAGATACGCAGTATTTT.

The chain employs TRBV7-6 and TRBJ2-7; D is undetermined. V was clipped by 5 bases and J by 4 bases, with 9 bases between them. The germline gives CDR1 SGHVS, CDR2 FNYEAQ. CDR3 length equals 12 residues. The CDR3 is CASSPQAYEQYF. CDR3 nucleotide sequence: TGTGCCAGCAGCCCCCAGGCTTACGAGCAGTACTTC.

This chain links TRBV18 with TRBJ1-2; possibly TRBD1 for D (6 bases). Trimming stripped 2 bases from V and 2 bases from J, with 9 bases between. The CDR3 runs to 14 residues. CDR1 and CDR2 from the germline V gene are KGHSH and LQKENI. DNA of the CDR3: TGTGCCAGCTCACCAAACAGGGAAAACTATGGCTACACCTTC. It encodes CASSPNRENYGYTF.

The V gene is TRBV7-3, the J gene TRBJ1-2, with 8 bases fitting TRBD1. There are 13 residues in the CDR3. V was pared by 1 base and J by 6 bases, with 1 base of the junction left unmatched. CDR1 SGHTA and CDR2 FQGTGA come from the germline V gene. For the CDR3, the DNA is TGTGCCAGCAGCTTAATGACAGGGGATGGCTACACCTTC. It encodes CASSLMTGDGYTF.

V usage is TRBV19 and J usage is TRBJ2-7; a weak D match, TRBD1 (6 bases). Looked up from germline, CDR1 is LNHDA and CDR2 is SQIVND (reference sequence). V was clipped by 6 bases and J by 3 bases, with 12 bases between them. The length of the CDR3 is 13 residues. CDR3 amino acids: CASSPDSGYEQYF. The CDR3, as DNA: TGTGCCAGTAGCCCGGACAGCGGCTACGAGCAGTACTTC.

This chain uses TRBV6-5 with TRBJ1-2; D is unresolved. The CDR3 runs 15 residues. The germline V gene has CDR1 MNHEY and CDR2 SVGAGI. The V end lost 4 bases, the J end lost 6 bases, and 18 bases lay between the germline ends. CDR3 DNA sequence: TGTGCCAGCAGTTTCGTGGCAGCCGTATTCGATGGCTACACCTTC. As protein: CASSFVAAVFDGYTF.

J is TRBJ1-4 and V is TRBV4-1, with 8 bases lining up with TRBD1. CDR1 is MGHRA, CDR2 YSYEKL, per germline. The CDR3 extends over 13 amino acids. The V and J ends lost 6 bases and 10 bases, in that order; junction bases with no gene match: 7. In DNA, the CDR3 is TGCGCCAGCAGTCCGACAGGGGTCGGAAAACTGTTTTTT. This sequence encodes CASSPTGVGKLFF.

This chain links TRBV6-6 with TRBJ2-1, with 13 bases aligning to TRBD2. Trimming cost V 4 bases and J 8 bases; bases outside gene matches: 5. Germline V gene sequence: CDR1 MNHNY, CDR2 SVGAGI (reference sequence). This CDR3 is 15 amino acids long. The CDR3, as DNA: TGTGCCAGCAGTTCACTAGCGGGGGGGCCGGATGAGCAGTTCTTC. Its protein is CASSSLAGGPDEQFF.

The gene calls are TRBV9 and TRBJ2-3; 7 bases are a match to TRBD2. V trimming: 1 base; J trimming: 2 bases; junction bases outside the gene matches: 10. Per the germline V gene, CDR1 is SGDLS and CDR2 is YYNGEE. The CDR3 has 17 residues. As DNA, the CDR3 is TGTGCCAGCAGCGTACGTGGCGGGGGTGAACTCACAGATACGCAGTATTTT. It encodes CASSVRGGGELTDTQYF.

This clone has a handful of counts. This chain connects TRBV6-1 to TRBJ2-7; D uncertain. Germline-derived CDR1 and CDR2 are MNHNS and SASEGT. There are 14 residues in the CDR3. Trimming removed 3 bases from V and 3 bases from J, with 12 bases in between. The CDR3 region has the DNA TGTGCCAGCAGTGACGGATTAGACAACTACGAGCAGTACTTC. Protein sequence: CASSDGLDNYEQYF.

The chain employs TRBV7-2 and TRBJ2-3; tentatively, D is TRBD2 (6 bases). Germline V lookup: CDR1 SGHTA, CDR2 FQGNSA. The V end lost 5 bases, the J end lost 1 base, and 16 bases lay between the germline ends. CDR3 length equals 16 residues. The CDR3 protein is CASSPRFGGGTDTQYF. In nucleotides, the CDR3 is TGTGCCAGCAGCCCACGTTTCGGCGGGGGCACAGATACGCAGTATTTT.

The chain couples TRBV10-1 to TRBJ1-2; possible D gene TRBD1, 5 bases. Trimming took off 4 bases at V and 3 bases at J, with 15 bases between the two ends. CDR3 length: 15 residues. Germline V gives CDR1 WNHNN, CDR2 SYGVQD (reference sequence). The CDR3 coding sequence is TGCGCCAGCAGTGGAGGGACGATGGAGGACTATGGCTACACCTTC. The encoded protein is CASSGGTMEDYGYTF.

The chain has TRBV7-9 and TRBJ2-5, with TRBD1 identical over 7 bases. The V gene's germline CDR1 is SEHNR and CDR2 FQNEAQ (reference sequence). The CDR3 consists of 16 residues. The V segment lost 4 bases and the J segment 2 bases; nucleotides outside the gene matches: 10. The DNA for the CDR3 is TGTGCCAGCAGCTACTTAGTTGGGACAGAGCAAGAGACCCAGTACTTC. Translation: CASSYLVGTEQETQYF. The whole variable domain, remainder taken from reference TRBV7-9 and TRBJ2-5, is DTGVSQNPRHKITKRGQNVTFRCDPISEHNRLYWYRQTLGQGPEFLTYFQNEAQLEKSRLLSDRFSAERPKGSFSTLEIQRTEQGDSAMYLCASSYLVGTEQETQYFGPGTRLLVL.

The V gene is TRBV7-6, the J gene TRBJ2-5; D is unresolved. The CDR3 has 11 residues. Germline CDR1 SGHVS, CDR2 FNYEAQ. Trimming pared 5 bases from V and 7 bases from J, leaving 8 bases between. As DNA, the CDR3 is TGTGCCAGCAGCCCTTCGGGGACCCAGTACTTC. Protein: CASSPSGTQYF.

The gene calls are TRBV29-1 and TRBJ2-7; D may be TRBD2 (6 bases). Germline CDR1 and CDR2: SQVTM and ANQGSEA. The V gene lost 4 bases and the J gene lost 5 bases, with 12 bases spanning the gap. The CDR3 totals 12 residues. CDR3 amino acids: CSVAGSSHEQYF. CDR3 sequence (DNA): TGCAGCGTTGCCGGGAGTTCCCACGAGCAGTACTTC.

The genes are TRBV11-2 and TRBJ1-2; 8 nucleotides align to TRBD1. Germline CDR1 and CDR2: SGHAT and FQNNGV. The CDR3 loop spans 14 amino acids. With V trimmed by 2 bases and J by 5 bases, 4 bases remained unmatched. CDR3 region: CASSLIRTGYGYTF. DNA of the CDR3: TGTGCCAGCAGCTTAATCCGGACAGGGTATGGCTACACCTTC.

This rearrangement joins TRBV30 to TRBJ2-7; no reliable D call. In germline, CDR1 is GTSNPN, CDR2 SVGIG (reference sequence). CDR3 length equals 14 residues. Trimming took off 0 bases at V and 2 bases at J, with 11 bases between the two ends. The CDR3 loop is CAWSVGRRTYEQYF. The CDR3 DNA reads as TGTGCCTGGAGTGTTGGCAGGCGCACCTACGAGCAGTACTTC.

The chain carries TRBV19 and TRBJ1-1; 8 bases fit TRBD1. The CDR3 runs to 13 residues. The germline V gene has CDR1 LNHDA and CDR2 SQIVND (reference sequence). V shed 6 bases, J shed 1 base, and the junction held 1 base outside the gene matches. The CDR3 reads CASRTGANTEAFF. CDR3 coding DNA: TGTGCCAGTAGGACAGGGGCGAACACTGAAGCTTTCTTT.

The V and J genes are TRBV6-7 and TRBJ2-1; D is unclear. TRBV6-7 is an ORF for which the function is uncertain. Trimming removed 5 bases at V and 5 bases at J, with 1 base between. The CDR3 contains 10 residues. The CDR3 loop reads CASSHNEQFF. The DNA for the CDR3 is TGTGCCAGCAGTCACAATGAGCAGTTCTTC.

The gene calls are TRBV5-6 and TRBJ1-5; 9 nucleotides line up with TRBD1. CDR3 length: 16 residues. Trimming at V came to 4 bases and at J to 2 bases, leaving 7 bases not matched to a gene. The germline CDR1 and CDR2 sequences are SGHDT and YYEEEE. The chain's CDR3 is CASSVRQGGGNQPQHF. Here the CDR3 DNA reads TGTGCCAGCAGCGTTCGACAGGGGGGAGGCAATCAGCCCCAGCATTTT.

The rearrangement joins TRBV5-1 to TRBJ1-2; maybe TRBD1 (5 bases). Germline loops: CDR1 SGHRS, CDR2 YFSETQ. The CDR3 loop spans 15 amino acids. V was pared by 4 bases and J by 8 bases, with 21 bases between. The CDR3 region has the DNA TGCGCCAGCAGCAAAGAAGCAGACAGAGCCCGAGGCTACACCTTC. It is translated as CASSKEADRARGYTF.

This clone was detected a few times. Different DNA sequences within this sample yield the same CDR3. V usage is TRBV5-6 and J usage is TRBJ2-6, with D hard to call. Germline loops: CDR1 SGHDT, CDR2 YYEEEE. This CDR3 spans 17 amino acids. V was cut by 0 bases and J by 0 bases, with 10 bases left in between. CDR3 sequence reads: CASSLVGSRSGANVLTF. CDR3 sequence (DNA): TGTGCCAGCAGCTTGGTTGGCAGCCGCTCTGGGGCCAACGTCCTGACTTTC.

The V call is TRBV7-2, the J call TRBJ2-1; D unresolved. V lost 1 base, J lost 1 base, and 5 bases lay in between. Germline V gene sequence: CDR1 SGHTA, CDR2 FQGNSA. The CDR3 runs to 14 residues. CDR3 bases: TGTGCCAGCAGCTTAGGCCGATCCTACAATGAGCAGTTCTTC. Translating gives CASSLGRSYNEQFF. The complete variable domain, with remaining parts taken from reference TRBV7-2 and TRBJ2-1, reads GAGVSQSPSNKVTEKGKDVELRCDPISGHTALYWYRQSLGQGLEFLIYFQGNSAPDKSGLPSDRFSAERTGGSVSTLTIQRTQQEDSAVYLCASSLGRSYNEQFFGPGTRLTVL.